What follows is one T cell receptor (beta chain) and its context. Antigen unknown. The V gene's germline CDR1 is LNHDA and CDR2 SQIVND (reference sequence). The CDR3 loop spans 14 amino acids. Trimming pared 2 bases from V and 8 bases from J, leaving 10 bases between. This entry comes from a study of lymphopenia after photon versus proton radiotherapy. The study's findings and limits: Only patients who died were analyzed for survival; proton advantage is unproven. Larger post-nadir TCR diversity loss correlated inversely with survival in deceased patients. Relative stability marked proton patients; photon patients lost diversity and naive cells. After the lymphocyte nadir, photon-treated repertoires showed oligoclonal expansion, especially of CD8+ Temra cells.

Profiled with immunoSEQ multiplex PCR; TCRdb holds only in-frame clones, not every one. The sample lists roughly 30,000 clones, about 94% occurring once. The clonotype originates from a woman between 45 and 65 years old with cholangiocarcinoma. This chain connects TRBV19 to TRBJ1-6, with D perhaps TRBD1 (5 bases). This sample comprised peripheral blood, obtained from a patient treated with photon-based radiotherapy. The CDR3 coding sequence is TGTGCCAGTAGTATAATCGGGGGGGATTCACCCCTCCACTTT. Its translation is CASSIIGGDSPLHF.